These T cell receptor beta chains were read from a single sample in a study of vaccination effects on CD4 cells after COVID-19. Produced via immunoSEQ multiplex PCR; TCRdb's table is partial and in-frame only. The table shows 13,000 to 15,000 clones, with about 78% occurring only once. No antigen has been assigned to these receptors. The sample was CD4+ T cells from PBMCs cultured with SARS-CoV-2 spike peptides, taken after COVID-19 vaccination. These receptors came from a human donor who had a prior SARS-CoV-2 infection. Both conserved end residues are part of each CDR3. The D gene is left open where the match is weak. Clone size is stated in some rows and not others, as once, few, many or a class when expanded.

d_call,clone_size,v_call,j_call,cdr3_aa,cdr3_nt
TRBD1,NA,TRBV9,TRBJ2-7,CASSVVPDRGEQYF,TGTGCCAGCAGCGTAGTCCCCGACAGGGGCGAGCAGTACTTC
NA,NA,TRBV4-1,TRBJ1-6,CASSQDSSSYNSPLHF,TGCGCCAGCAGCCAAGACTCAAGCTCCTATAATTCACCCCTCCACTTT
NA,few,TRBV5-1,TRBJ1-6,CASSLAGGNSPLHF,TGCGCCAGCAGCTTGGCCGGGGGTAATTCACCCCTCCACTTT
NA,NA,TRBV11-2,TRBJ2-3,CASSMTVGDSTDTQYF,TGTGCCAGCAGCATGACGGTAGGGGATAGCACAGATACGCAGTATTTT
NA,NA,TRBV11-1,TRBJ2-1,CASSLADEQFF,TGTGCCAGCAGCTTAGCCGATGAGCAGTTCTTC
TRBD1,NA,TRBV6-5,TRBJ1-4,CASSSTLQGEGKLFF,TGTGCCAGCAGTTCTACCTTACAGGGGGAAGGAAAACTGTTTTTT
NA,NA,TRBV30,TRBJ2-1,CAWSNGLSNNEQFF,TGTGCCTGGAGTAACGGACTGTCTAACAATGAGCAGTTCTTC
NA,NA,TRBV15,TRBJ1-2,CATSTDRNYGYTF,TGTGCCACCAGCACCGACAGGAACTATGGCTACACCTTC
NA,few,TRBV5-4,TRBJ2-3,CASSSGAHSTDTQYF,TGTGCCAGCAGCTCAGGGGCCCATAGCACAGATACGCAGTATTTT
TRBD2,once,TRBV4-1,TRBJ2-4,CASSRGLAGGLAKNIQYF,TGCGCCAGCAGCCGGGGACTAGCGGGAGGATTAGCCAAAAACATTCAGTACTTC
NA,NA,TRBV6-1,TRBJ2-7,CASSEPGGVSYEQYF,TGTGCCAGCAGTGAACCCGGGGGAGTTTCGTACGAGCAGTACTTC
NA,NA,TRBV11-2,TRBJ2-3,CASSYVHTQYF,TGTGCCAGCAGCTACGTGCATACGCAGTATTTT